The rows below give T cell receptor beta chains drawn from one sample of a study of blood T cell repertoires in COVID-19. Generated by immunoSEQ multiplex PCR, the TCRdb table keeps only in-frame clones and is missing some. The profile shows 400,000 or so clones, 80% to 90% of them singletons. The sequencing input was PBMCs or T cells enriched from blood (not recorded which). Receptors were obtained from a young man who had recovered from COVID-19. Both conserved end residues are part of each CDR3.

CASSEAGALNTEAFF TRBV25-1
CASSPRRENEQFF TRBV18
CANRPGNTEAFF TRBV2
CASSERTSGNSPLHF TRBV10-1
CASSRGLAGDSYEQYF TRBV5-4
CASSLVEETQYF TRBV12-3/TRBV12-4
CASSPTGTGELFF TRBV7-9
CASRQPGVRYYGYTF TRBV28
CASSVARGTDTQYF TRBV9
CASSEGRKLVETQYF TRBV2
CASSDGLRGYTF TRBV6-4
CASTTDRNYNEQFF TRBV2
CASSSQGGEQPQHF TRBV28
CASSVVAGPHFEQYF TRBV7-6
CASRAGGDTGELFF TRBV5-1
CASSIASGGGGYYEQYF TRBV19
CASSVNTGVPQHF TRBV2
CASSVTGLPTYEQYF TRBV9
CATSRDRGLEAFF TRBV15
CASSHGLAGAQETQYF TRBV3-1/TRBV3-2
CASSLGPQGDQETQYF TRBV5-1
CASSQDLVAGEGEQFF TRBV4-1